This entry lists 18 T cell receptor beta chains sequenced from one sample in a study of technical replicates of blood from a handful of donors (TCRdb year 2017). The library was made by the immunoSEQ multiplex PCR assay. In TCRdb, the immuneACCESS table is reduced to in-frame sequences with V and J assigned. These tables do not hold every clone; where another copy was compared, an unresolved V gene accounts for under half, and the others remain unexplained. For this sample the table gives some 91,000 clones, of which around 95% were detected only once. The ten largest clonotypes hold 0.22% of the sample. Sequencing was performed on T cells isolated from PBMCs. The receptor set was obtained from a human donor in good health.

The chain carries TRBV29-1 and TRBJ2-5; TRBD2 agrees at 11 bases. Trimming cost V 4 bases and J 3 bases; bases outside gene matches: 10. Germline CDR1 and CDR2: SQVTM and ANQGSEA. There are 16 residues in the CDR3. CDR3 coding DNA: TGCAGCGTTGCAGATAGTACTAGCGGGAGCAAAGAGACCCAGTACTTC. Protein product: CSVADSTSGSKETQYF.

This chain uses TRBV5-6 with TRBJ2-3, with TRBD1 identical over 8 bases. Germline assignment: CDR1 SGHDT and CDR2 YYEEEE. Losses at the gene ends were 4 bases for V and 6 bases for J; bases not matched to a gene: 10. CDR3 length equals 15 residues. CDR3 coding DNA: TGTGCCAGCAGCCTCCCCCAGGGGGCTAGGGATACGCAGTATTTT. Encoded protein: CASSLPQGARDTQYF.

In DNA, the CDR3 is TGTGCCTGGGAGGAGTCGGGGGGGTTAGATACGCAGTATTTT. Translating it yields CAWEESGGLDTQYF. This rearrangement joins TRBV30 to TRBJ2-3; 8 bases align to TRBD2. Looked up from germline, CDR1 is GTSNPN and CDR2 is SVGIG (reference sequence). The CDR3 has 14 residues. With 5 bases clipped from V and 5 bases from J, the junction kept 9 bases outside the gene matches.

J is TRBJ2-7 and V is TRBV7-9, with 8 nucleotides matching TRBD2. Trimming at V came to 5 bases and at J to 2 bases, leaving 2 bases not matched to a gene. Germline V gene lookup returns CDR1 SEHNR and CDR2 FQNEAQ (reference sequence). There are 13 residues in the CDR3. DNA for the CDR3: TGTGCCAGCAGCGATAGCGGGGCCTACGAGCAGTACTTC. This codes for CASSDSGAYEQYF.

This chain uses TRBV5-1 with TRBJ2-2; 7 bases are a match to TRBD1. CDR1 and CDR2 from the germline V gene are SGHRS and YFSETQ. V lost 0 bases to trimming and J lost 3 bases; unmatched junction nucleotides: 8. The CDR3 has 17 amino acids. DNA for the CDR3: TGCGCCAGCAGCTTGGGACGGACAGGCGGTGACACCGGGGAGCTGTTTTTT. It yields the protein CASSLGRTGGDTGELFF.

The chain couples TRBV6-1 to TRBJ2-5, with D possibly matching TRBD1 (6 bases). The CDR3 runs 16 residues. The V gene lost 0 bases and the J gene lost 5 bases, with 16 bases spanning the gap. CDR1 and CDR2 (germline): MNHNS, SASEGT. As DNA, the CDR3 is TGTGCCAGCAGTGAAGCGGGGGACATTTGGGGCGAGACCCAGTACTTC. Residues: CASSEAGDIWGETQYF.

This clone appeared once. V gene TRBV11-3 combines with J gene TRBJ1-4; possible D gene TRBD1, 6 bases. The germline V gene has CDR1 SGHNT and CDR2 YENEEA. CDR3 length: 14 amino acids. The V end was cut by 5 bases, the J end by 4 bases, with 11 bases between. In DNA form, the CDR3 reads TGTGCCAGCAGCAGGACAGCAAATAATGAAAAACTGTTTTTT. Amino acids: CASSRTANNEKLFF. The whole variable domain, filled in from reference TRBV11-3 and TRBJ1-4, reads EAGVVQSPRYKIIEKKQPVAFWCNPISGHNTLYWYLQNLGQGPELLIRYENEEAVDDSQLPKDRFSAERLKGVDSTLKIQPAELGDSAVYLCASSRTANNEKLFFGSGTQLSVL.

The rearrangement links TRBV5-1 to TRBJ2-3, with TRBD2 matching 9 bases. Germline values: CDR1 SGHRS, CDR2 YFSETQ. The CDR3 totals 15 residues. V dropped 0 bases and J dropped 2; count of bases not matched to a gene: 1. CDR3 nucleotide sequence: TGCGCCAGCAGCTTGGGACTAGCGGCCACAGATACGCAGTATTTT. This gives the protein CASSLGLAATDTQYF.

This chain joins TRBV2 and TRBJ1-1, with D possibly being TRBD1 (6 bases). This CDR3 has 13 amino acids. Trimming left V 7 bases short and J 0 bases short, with 9 bases between. The germline V gene has CDR1 SNHLY and CDR2 FYNNEI. CDR3 region: CASTGQMNTEAFF. DNA for the CDR3: TGTGCCAGCACAGGACAGATGAACACTGAAGCTTTCTTT.

The chain uses TRBV6-5 and TRBJ1-1, with D unresolved. This CDR3 region has 13 residues. The germline V gene encodes CDR1 MNHEY and CDR2 SVGAGI. V was trimmed by 6 bases and J by 1 base, leaving 9 bases between them. CDR3 region: CASSPRENTEAFF. DNA of the CDR3: TGTGCCAGCAGCCCCCGAGAGAACACTGAAGCTTTCTTT.

This chain joins TRBV5-1 and TRBJ2-3; TRBD1 agrees at 8 bases. V lost 0 bases to trimming and J lost 6 bases; unmatched junction nucleotides: 6. Germline CDR1 reads SGHRS; CDR2 reads YFSETQ. This CDR3 region has 15 residues. The CDR3 reads CASSLGWTGWDTQYF. In DNA form, the CDR3 reads TGCGCCAGCAGCTTGGGCTGGACAGGGTGGGATACGCAGTATTTT.

This chain connects TRBV7-9 to TRBJ1-4; no clear D. The CDR3 has 15 residues. V was trimmed by 4 bases and J by 2 bases, leaving 11 bases between them. Germline-derived CDR1 and CDR2 are SEHNR and FQNEAQ (reference sequence). The CDR3 region has the DNA TGTGCCAGCAGCTCGCGGGGAGGCACTAATGAAAAACTGTTTTTT. Protein product: CASSSRGGTNEKLFF.

V gene TRBV7-9 combines with J gene TRBJ2-2; D not certain. The V gene's germline CDR1 is SEHNR and CDR2 FQNEAQ (reference sequence). CDR3 length: 13 amino acids. Trimming took 1 base from V and 7 from J, leaving 7 bases between them. CDR3 coding DNA: TGTGCCAGCAGCTTAGTGGCCAGCGGGGAGCTGTTTTTT. Its protein product is CASSLVASGELFF.

The rearrangement joins TRBV7-6 to TRBJ2-7; the D gene is possibly TRBD2 (5 bases). Germline V gives CDR1 SGHVS, CDR2 FNYEAQ. This CDR3 region has 15 residues. Trimming stripped 0 bases from V and 2 bases from J, with 11 bases between. CDR3 nucleotides: TGTGCCAGCAGCTTAGCGGTCAGCGGAACCTACGAGCAGTACTTC. Its translation: CASSLAVSGTYEQYF.

The chain joins TRBV7-8 to TRBJ1-1, with no clear D. Trimming cost V 5 bases and J 8 bases, with 18 bases left between them. CDR1 and CDR2 from the germline V gene are SGHVS and FQNEAQ. CDR3 length: 14 residues. The CDR3 loop reads CASSTLSERHEAFF. The DNA for the CDR3 is TGTGCCAGCAGCACTCTATCTGAGAGGCACGAAGCTTTCTTT.

The chain recombines TRBV29-1 with TRBJ2-7; the D gene is possibly TRBD1 (6 bases). CDR1 and CDR2 (germline): SQVTM, ANQGSEA. Trimming took off 1 base at V and 3 bases at J, with 13 bases between the two ends. The CDR3 runs to 14 residues. The CDR3 bases are TGCAGCGTTGAAGTCTCAGGGGATGGCTACGAGCAGTACTTC. Protein sequence: CSVEVSGDGYEQYF.

V and J are TRBV7-8 and TRBJ2-7; 7 bases agree with TRBD1. Germline CDR1 SGHVS, CDR2 FQNEAQ. V shed 0 bases and J 7 bases; nucleotides not matched to a gene: 12. The CDR3 spans 16 residues. The CDR3 nucleotides are TGTGCCAGCAGCTTAGCGGTTGGGACAGTTCTACGGGAGCAGTACTTC. Amino acids: CASSLAVGTVLREQYF.

The V gene is TRBV2, the J gene TRBJ1-5, with TRBD1 as a possible D gene (5 bases). CDR1 is SNHLY, CDR2 FYNNEI, per germline. The CDR3 covers 14 residues. Trimming stripped 5 bases from V and 7 bases from J, with 15 bases between. CDR3 region: CASSLQGARQPQHF. The CDR3 DNA reads as TGTGCCAGCAGTCTCCAAGGGGCCAGGCAGCCCCAGCATTTT.